The rows below give T cell receptor beta chains drawn from one sample of a study of lymphopenia after photon versus proton radiotherapy. Here immunoSEQ multiplex PCR was the method, and the copy in TCRdb shows in-frame clones only, minus some. The top ten hold around 30% of the sample, which has 25,000 to 30,000 clones, around 80% seen once. Here the sequenced sample was peripheral blood, taken from a patient treated with photon-based radiotherapy. Every receptor here comes from a man aged 45-65 years with gastric cancer. Each CDR3 is given without its conserved first and last residue. The D gene is left open where the match is weak.

TRBD1	TRBV11-2	TRBJ1-2	12	ASSLAGQPYGYT
NA	TRBV30	TRBJ1-5	13	AWSVRAGVSQPQH
TRBD2	TRBV2	TRBJ2-1	12	ASSNPETSYWQF
NA	TRBV2	TRBJ2-5	10	ASKGPKETQY
NA	TRBV29-1	TRBJ2-1	10	SVRRGRSEQF
NA	TRBV25-1	TRBJ2-6	9	ASTGANVLT
NA	TRBV5-1	TRBJ2-1	12	ASSSPQGRNEQF
TRBD2	TRBV5-6	TRBJ2-3	13	ASSFLAGGGDTQY
TRBD2	TRBV6-5	TRBJ2-5	13	ASSLAGRPGETQY
NA	TRBV27	TRBJ2-3	12	ASSYSGARDTQY
NA	TRBV19	TRBJ1-5	13	ASSIIIGENQPQH
NA	TRBV5-6	TRBJ1-6	14	ASSPAGTAYNSPLH
NA	TRBV4-1	TRBJ1-2	9	ASRGGGGYT
TRBD1	TRBV6-5	TRBJ1-1	10	ASQTGVTEAF
NA	TRBV10-2	TRBJ2-7	11	ASSDGEDRRQY
NA	TRBV5-1	TRBJ2-1	14	ASSLETHAVLNEQF
TRBD1	TRBV6-1	TRBJ1-1	11	AITGQSNTEAF
NA	TRBV7-6	TRBJ2-5	12	ASSSRLGQETQY
NA	TRBV27	TRBJ1-6	10	ASSFNNSPLH
NA	TRBV7-9	TRBJ1-1	13	EGRPICYMNTEAF
NA	TRBV6-1	TRBJ2-7	10	ASSELLSEQY
TRBD1	TRBV11-1	TRBJ1-1	14	ASSIHYRGARTEAF
TRBD2	TRBV19	TRBJ2-2	12	ASEGTSGTGELF
TRBD1	TRBV27	TRBJ1-5	13	ASSPHRGSNQPQH
NA	TRBV4-3	TRBJ1-1	13	ASSQDRIVGTEAF
NA	TRBV19	TRBJ2-6	13	ASAPGSSGANVLT
NA	TRBV7-6	TRBJ2-3	11	ASSRDGTDTQY
TRBD2	TRBV11-2	TRBJ2-1	13	ASSLVSGGRYEQF
NA	TRBV25-1	TRBJ2-2	11	AVPHKGGGELF
TRBD2	TRBV7-8	TRBJ2-5	14	ASSLVAGGPGETQY
NA	TRBV18	TRBJ2-5	11	ASSRQSQETQY
TRBD2	TRBV7-7	TRBJ2-1	13	ASSRGGRTYNEQF
TRBD2	TRBV5-1	TRBJ2-5	12	ASSLVGGGETQY
NA	TRBV19	TRBJ2-5	11	ASSIDWGETQY
TRBD1	TRBV9	TRBJ1-4	13	ASSGGQGINEKLF
TRBD2	TRBV5-1	TRBJ2-4	12	ASSPGGRENIQY
NA	TRBV2	TRBJ2-6	10	ASSGGANVLT
TRBD1	TRBV6-5	TRBJ2-3	11	ASRRDRGDTQY
NA	TRBV29-1	TRBJ2-5	12	SVQGAGGEETQY
TRBD1	TRBV7-7	TRBJ2-1	14	ASSLGAGGSYNEQF
NA	TRBV5-6	TRBJ2-5	12	ASSLVGVKETQY
NA	TRBV9	TRBJ1-2	11	ASSEDGPGGYT
NA	TRBV30	TRBJ2-6	14	AWSVGPGPGANVLT
NA	TRBV5-1	TRBJ1-4	14	ASSLADNRANEKLF
NA	TRBV27	TRBJ2-3	13	ASSRGKIITDTQY
NA	TRBV5-5	TRBJ1-6	11	ASSLAVLSPLH
NA	TRBV11-3	TRBJ2-1	10	ASSSGWREQF
NA	TRBV15	TRBJ1-4	12	ATSRGSENEKLF
NA	TRBV7-9	TRBJ1-6	12	VSSLNDNNSPLH